Each of the 8 T cell receptor beta chains below was sequenced from the same sample in a study of blood T cell repertoires in COVID-19 (dated by TCRdb to about 2020). The library was produced with the immunoSEQ multiplex PCR assay. Held by TCRdb, this immuneACCESS table contains in-frame sequences only and omits some clones. Under half of the omission traces to an unresolved V gene where checked; the cause of the rest is unknown. This sample lists roughly 190,000 clones; around 82% were detected once. About 5.5% of the sample is taken by the ten largest. The sample taken for sequencing was PBMCs or T cells enriched from blood (not recorded which). The receptors come from a woman aged 55-70 years with acute COVID-19.

The chain couples TRBV3-1 (or the pseudogene TRBV3-2) to TRBJ2-1, with 9 positions matching TRBD2. The CDR3 is made up of 17 amino acids. Trimming at V came to 3 bases and at J to 4 bases, leaving 10 bases not matched to a gene. Germline V gene data show CDR1 as LGHDT and CDR2 as YNNKEL (reference sequence). The CDR3 here is CASSHYSGGGAYNEQFF. The DNA of the CDR3 is TGTGCCAGCAGCCACTACTCAGGCGGGGGGGCTTACAATGAGCAGTTCTTC.

This chain links TRBV7-2 with TRBJ2-5; TRBD1 agrees at 8 bases. The junction had 3 bases not matched to a gene; V was cut back by 5 bases and J by 1 base. The CDR3 is 14 residues long. Germline lookup yields CDR1 SGHTA and CDR2 FQGNSA. CDR3 loop: CASSPGGPQETQYF. The CDR3 region has the DNA TGTGCCAGCAGCCCAGGGGGCCCCCAAGAGACCCAGTACTTC.

This clone was recorded once. The rearrangement joins TRBV6-5 to TRBJ1-4; D is possibly TRBD1 (5 bases). V lost 6 bases, J lost 7 bases, and 12 bases lay in between. The CDR3 is 13 residues long. Germline lookup yields CDR1 MNHEY and CDR2 SVGAGI. The CDR3 sequence is CASRAGIGEKLFF. The CDR3 nucleotides read TGTGCCAGCAGGGCAGGGATTGGTGAAAAACTGTTTTTT.

The rearrangement uses TRBV25-1 and TRBJ1-3; D is ambiguous. V gave up 3 bases and J gave up 0 bases, with 6 bases separating them. From germline, CDR1 is MGHDK and CDR2 SYGVNS. The CDR3 consists of 14 residues. The DNA for the CDR3 is TGTGCCAGCAGTGATTCTACCTCTGGAAACACCATATATTTT. It encodes CASSDSTSGNTIYF. Full variable domain (missing parts from reference TRBV25-1 and TRBJ1-3): EADIYQTPRYLVIGTGKKITLECSQTMGHDKMYWYQQDPGMELHLIHYSYGVNSTEKGDLSSESTVSRIRTEHFPLTLESARPSHTSQYLCASSDSTSGNTIYFGEGSWLTVV.

The chain recombines TRBV19 with TRBJ1-3; 8 bases are a match to TRBD1. Germline loops: CDR1 LNHDA, CDR2 SQIVND (reference sequence). V lost 8 bases, J lost 4 bases, and 7 bases stayed unmatched. The length of the CDR3 is 14 residues. The CDR3 loop is CASSQGAPGNTIYF. The DNA of the CDR3 is TGTGCCAGTTCCCAGGGGGCGCCCGGAAACACCATATATTTT.

The chain is built from TRBV7-9 and TRBJ2-6; unclear D gene. The CDR3 has 15 amino acids. Germline CDR1 and CDR2: SEHNR and FQNEAQ (reference sequence). V was trimmed by 5 bases and J by 1 base, leaving 9 bases between them. The CDR3 DNA follows: TGTGCCAGCAGCCTTAGAGCATCTGGGGCCAACGTCCTGACTTTC. As protein: CASSLRASGANVLTF.

This sequence joins TRBV30 and TRBJ2-1; tentatively, D is TRBD2 (6 bases). Germline-derived CDR1 and CDR2 are GTSNPN and SVGIG (reference sequence). The V end lost 5 bases, the J end lost 4 bases, and 15 bases lay between the germline ends. This CDR3 has 14 residues. The CDR3 bases are TGTGCCTGGCGTGCCGGGAGAGGGTACAATGAGCAGTTCTTC. It codes for CAWRAGRGYNEQFF. Combining the CDR3 with reference TRBV30 and TRBJ2-1 gives the whole variable domain SQTIHQWPATLVQPVGSPLSLECTVEGTSNPNLYWYRQAAGRGLQLLFYSVGIGQISSEVPQNLSASRPQDRQFILSSKKLLLSDSGFYLCAWRAGRGYNEQFFGPGTRLTVL.

The chain uses TRBV10-2 and TRBJ1-2, with 7 bases identical to TRBD1. V was clipped by 4 bases and J by 7 bases; unmatched bases: 9. This CDR3 is built from 14 residues. CDR1 is WSHSY, CDR2 SAAADI, per germline. This chain's CDR3 is CASSGGQGDPGYTF. CDR3 DNA sequence: TGCGCCAGCAGTGGGGGTCAGGGGGATCCTGGCTACACCTTC.